This entry describes one TCR beta chain. This specimen belongs to a study of post-analysis software for immune sequencing data. The authors incorporated unique molecular identifiers into the TCR beta cDNA libraries. TCRdb itself ran the PCR reads through MiXCR, one entry per CDR3 protein. Of 740,000 or so distinct CDR3 sequences in the sample, about 50% are singletons; the top ten hold 4.6%. Sequenced input: blood. This TCR came from a girl between 10 and 17 years old with multiple sclerosis.

The CDR3 DNA follows: TGTGCCAGCAGTTTAGTAGCCGGGACCGTATATGGCTACACCTTC. Translating gives CASSLVAGTVYGYTF. The genes are TRBV12-3 or TRBV12-4 and TRBJ1-2, with D tentatively TRBD1 (5 bases). The CDR3 is made up of 15 amino acids. The ends were cut back, 1 base at V and 5 bases at J, with 14 bases in the middle.